A single sample is the source of the 23 T cell receptor beta chains below, sequenced in a study of blood T cells in healthy people across ages. Next came a second PCR, run for about 7 to 12 cycles, which used a sample-barcoded 5' primer along with a J-beta primer mix. In TCRdb, the 5' RACE reads were re-called with MiXCR into one record per CDR3 protein. The sample holds about 650,000 distinct CDR3 sequences, over 40% seen once. Sequencing was performed on blood. These TCRs come from a woman of 80 years or more in good health.

This clonotype was found many times. The CDR3 spells CASSRLARPDTQYF. In nucleotides, the CDR3 is TGTGCCAGCAGCAGACTAGCGAGGCCGGATACGCAGTATTTT. The genes are TRBV28 and TRBJ2-3, with 8 bases that match TRBD2. In germline, CDR1 is MDHEN, CDR2 SYDVKM. J gave up 6 bases and V 6 bases, and 8 bases lay outside the gene matches. The CDR3 runs 14 residues.

In nucleotides, the CDR3 is TGTGCCAGCAGAGGACACTCCATGAACACTGAAGCTTTCTTT. Amino acids: CASRGHSMNTEAFF. This sequence joins TRBV28 and TRBJ1-1; weak D call: TRBD1 (5 bases). Deletions cut 6 bases from V and 0 bases from J, with 11 bases between. The length of the CDR3 is 14 residues. CDR1 is MDHEN, CDR2 SYDVKM, per germline.

This clonotype was detected many times. This chain links TRBV5-1 with TRBJ2-3, with 8 bases identical to TRBD1. J gave up 2 bases and V 4 bases, and 12 bases lay outside the gene matches. CDR1 is SGHRS and CDR2 is YFSETQ in the germline V gene. The CDR3 runs to 17 residues. CDR3: CASSPSGGPSFTDTQYF. In DNA, the CDR3 is TGCGCCAGCAGCCCCTCAGGGGGCCCGTCATTCACAGATACGCAGTATTTT.

For this clonotype: A much larger clone lies one base from this, so it may be a read error. V usage is TRBV7-2 and J usage is TRBJ2-5, with 10 positions matching TRBD1. The germline CDR1 and CDR2 sequences are SGHTA and FQGNSA. The length of the CDR3 is 15 residues. V trimming: 3 bases; J trimming: 11 bases; junction bases outside the gene matches: 12. The DNA for the CDR3 is TGTGCCAGCAGCTTCGACAGGGGGCCATACAATGAGCAGTACTTC. Translating gives CASSFDRGPYNEQYF. Full variable domain (remainder filled in from reference TRBV7-2 and TRBJ2-5): GAGVSQSPSNKVTEKGKDVELRCDPISGHTALYWYRQSLGQGLEFLIYFQGNSAPDKSGLPSDRFSAERTGGSVSTLTIQRTQQEDSAVYLCASSFDRGPYNEQYFGPGTRLLVL.

Note on this clonotype: A much larger clonotype is one base distant, so this may be a read error. The chain has TRBV4-1 and TRBJ1-4; D not resolved. The germline V and J ends were trimmed by 0 bases and 3 bases, with 11 bases remaining between them. This CDR3 has 16 residues. Germline V gene sequence: CDR1 MGHRA, CDR2 YSYEKL. The CDR3 loop reads CASSQDYGAANEKLFF. The CDR3 DNA sequence: TGCGCCAGCAGCCAAGATTATGGTGCAGCTAATGAAAAACTGTTTTTT.

This sequence joins TRBV6-6 and TRBJ2-5; 8 positions agree with TRBD1. CDR3 length: 16 residues. Germline V gives CDR1 MNHNY, CDR2 SVGAGI (reference sequence). The V and J ends lost 6 bases and 1 base, in that order; junction bases with no gene match: 10. The chain's CDR3 is CASSHPGGSIQETQYF. In DNA, the CDR3 is TGTGCCAGCAGCCATCCAGGGGGCTCAATCCAAGAGACCCAGTACTTC.

The chain couples TRBV7-2 to TRBJ2-1; 12 bases agree with TRBD2. The CDR3 spans 18 residues. Germline assignment: CDR1 SGHTA and CDR2 FQGNSA. V dropped 1 base and J dropped 7; count of bases not matched to a gene: 11. CDR3 DNA sequence: TGTGCCAGCAGCTTAGTCTTCGCCTCTAGCGGGGGGGCGAATGAGCAGTTCTTC. This translates into CASSLVFASSGGANEQFF.

This clonotype occurred many times. This sequence joins TRBV2 and TRBJ2-3, with a possible D match to TRBD2 (5 bases). Germline lookup yields CDR1 SNHLY and CDR2 FYNNEI. Trimming pared 1 base from V and 0 bases from J, leaving 14 bases between. This CDR3 contains 17 residues. The CDR3 DNA sequence: TGTGCCAGCAGTGAAGGACGGCGGGCTGCTAGCACAGATACGCAGTATTTT. Its translation is CASSEGRRAASTDTQYF.

The chain recombines TRBV20-1 with TRBJ2-7; 11 nucleotides agree with TRBD2. V trimming: 5 bases; J trimming: 3 bases; junction bases outside the gene matches: 6. The CDR3 length is 14 residues. Germline loops: CDR1 DFQATT, CDR2 SNEGSKA (reference sequence). Here the CDR3 DNA reads TGCAGTGCTCAACTAGCGGGGGTCTTCTACGAGCAGTACTTC. As protein: CSAQLAGVFYEQYF.

Worth noting for this clonotype: At one end the junction does not follow the germline gene, possibly because of a read error. This sequence joins TRBV12-3 or TRBV12-4 and TRBJ1-6; D might be TRBD1 (6 bases). The CDR3 loop spans 13 amino acids. CDR3 in amino acids: CASSLAGVSPPHF. DNA of the CDR3: TGTGCCAGCAGTTTGGCAGGGGTTTCACCCCCCCACTTT.

The sample holds many counts of this clonotype. The chain uses TRBV3-1 and TRBJ2-7, with D hard to call. CDR1 and CDR2 from the germline V gene are LGHDT and YNNKEL (reference sequence). V lost 8 bases and J 3 bases, leaving 32 bases between the germline ends. This CDR3 region has 19 residues. CDR3 sequence reads: CASSKGSSPMGRAVYEQYF. CDR3 DNA sequence: TGTGCCAGCTCGAAAGGAAGTAGTCCGATGGGTAGGGCAGTCTACGAGCAGTACTTC.

This clonotype was picked up many times. The rearrangement uses TRBV18 and TRBJ2-1, with 13 bases lining up with TRBD2. The V gene's germline CDR1 is KGHSH and CDR2 LQKENI. The CDR3 is 17 amino acids. Trimming took 1 base from V and 7 from J; bases not matched to a gene: 7. CDR3 DNA sequence: TGTGCCAGCTCACCACTTACTAGCGGGAGGGCTGGAAATGAGCAGTTCTTC. Amino acids: CASSPLTSGRAGNEQFF. Filled out from reference TRBV18 and TRBJ2-1, the complete variable domain reads NAGVMQNPRHLVRRRGQEARLRCSPMKGHSHVYWYRQLPEEGLKFMVYLQKENIIDESGMPKERFSAEFPKEGPSILRIQQVVRGDSAAYFCASSPLTSGRAGNEQFFGPGTRLTVL.

This clonotype has at least ten counts. J is TRBJ2-6 and V is TRBV9; D not certain. This CDR3 has 14 residues. CDR1 and CDR2 from the germline V gene are SGDLS and YYNGEE. V was clipped by 0 bases and J by 4 bases, with 5 bases between them. This CDR3 is CASSVDLGANVLTF. In DNA form, the CDR3 reads TGTGCCAGCAGCGTAGATCTAGGGGCCAACGTCCTGACTTTC.

The CDR3 DNA is TGTGCCAGCAGCCCTCAGCGGGGGGTGGGCGAGCAGTTCTTC. This gives the protein CASSPQRGVGEQFF. The V gene is TRBV7-2, the J gene TRBJ2-1; 9 bases fit TRBD2. This CDR3 has 14 residues. Germline CDR1 and CDR2: SGHTA and FQGNSA. V lost 5 bases, J lost 10 bases, and 9 bases stayed unmatched.

The table lists this clonotype with many counts. The V gene is TRBV5-1, the J gene TRBJ2-1; D perhaps matches TRBD2 (6 bases). CDR1 is SGHRS, CDR2 YFSETQ, per germline. Trimming cost V 6 bases and J 5 bases, with 18 bases left between them. CDR3 length: 15 amino acids. CDR3 region: CASTLGGQSHNEQFF. In DNA form, the CDR3 reads TGCGCCAGCACCCTTGGAGGGCAGAGCCACAATGAGCAGTTCTTC.

The table lists this clonotype with many counts. The CDR3 nucleotides are TGCGCCAGCAGCCATGGGAGGGGGCAGGACACCGGGGAGCTGTTTTTT. Protein sequence: CASSHGRGQDTGELFF. The J gene is TRBJ2-2, the V gene TRBV4-3; D may be TRBD1 or TRBD2 (7 bases each). V shed 3 bases and J shed 3 bases, with 14 bases lying between them. The CDR3 contains 16 residues. Per the germline V gene, CDR1 is LGHNA and CDR2 is YSLEER.

This chain connects TRBV30 to TRBJ2-2, with D maybe TRBD1 (5 bases). V was trimmed by 2 bases and J by 0 bases, leaving 10 bases between them. This CDR3 is 15 amino acids long. Germline V lookup: CDR1 GTSNPN, CDR2 SVGIG (reference sequence). This CDR3 reads CAWSITGANTGELFF. The CDR3, as DNA: TGTGCCTGGAGTATAACAGGAGCGAACACCGGGGAGCTGTTTTTT.

The CDR3 protein is CASSLPFEAFF. In DNA form, the CDR3 reads TGTGCCAGCAGTTTACCCTTTGAAGCTTTCTTT. The chain combines TRBV28 with TRBJ1-1; D not resolved. Trimming took 2 bases from V and 7 from J, leaving 5 bases between them. The germline CDR1 and CDR2 sequences are MDHEN and SYDVKM. The CDR3 covers 11 residues.

This clonotype was seen a handful of times. The rearrangement joins TRBV20-1 to TRBJ2-7; unclear D gene. The CDR3 sequence is 13 residues long. The germline CDR1 and CDR2 sequences are DFQATT and SNEGSKA (reference sequence). V was pared by 3 bases and J by 3 bases, with 12 bases between. This CDR3 reads CSARAGVYYEQYF. CDR3 nucleotide sequence: TGCAGTGCTAGGGCTGGGGTCTACTACGAGCAGTACTTC.

Of note for this clonotype: One base away lies a much larger clone, so this may be a sequencing read error. This sequence joins TRBV3-1 and TRBJ2-1, with D hard to call. TRBJ2-7 explains the end of the DNA better; the J call may be wrong. The CDR3 covers 14 residues. Germline CDR1 is LGHDT and CDR2 is YNNKEL (reference sequence). CDR3 coding DNA: TGTGCCAGCAGCCAAGCGAGCTCCTACAATGAGCAGTACTTC. It translates to CASSQASSYNEQYF.

This sequence joins TRBV7-6 and TRBJ2-4; TRBD2 is a possible D gene (7 bases). The length of the CDR3 is 14 residues. CDR1 is SGHVS, CDR2 FNYEAQ, per germline. With 5 bases removed from V and 8 bases from J, the gap between germline ends came to 16 bases. CDR3 sequence reads: CASSPNRGGDIQYF. The CDR3 DNA is TGTGCCAGCAGCCCTAATAGGGGGGGAGACATTCAGTACTTC.

In this sample, this clonotype turned up a few times. CDR3 sequence: CASRTKRNWFSEQYF. In DNA, the CDR3 is TGTGCCAGCAGAACTAAACGGAATTGGTTTTCCGAGCAGTACTTC. This chain connects TRBV28 to TRBJ2-7; D unresolved. V was pared by 6 bases and J by 6 bases, with 21 bases between. The CDR3 contains 15 residues. Germline V lookup: CDR1 MDHEN, CDR2 SYDVKM. The full variable domain, rest sourced from reference TRBV28 and TRBJ2-7, is DVKVTQSSRYLVKRTGEKVFLECVQDMDHENMFWYRQDPGLGLRLIYFSYDVKMKEKGDIPEGYSVSREKKERFSLILESASTNQTSMYLCASRTKRNWFSEQYFGPGTRLTVT.

This clonotype has just one count. The V and J genes are TRBV10-3 and TRBJ2-5; tentatively, D is TRBD2 (5 bases). The end of the DNA aligns better with TRBJ2-7, so the J call may be wrong. The CDR3 totals 13 residues. Germline V gene sequence: CDR1 ENHRY, CDR2 SYGVKD. CDR3 sequence: CAFSVSGTYEQYF. DNA of the CDR3: TGTGCCTTCTCCGTTTCGGGAACCTACGAGCAGTACTTC.